Each of the 29 T cell receptor beta chains below was sequenced from the same sample in a study of T cell repertoires in aging, cancer and after chemotherapy. A mixed TRB-A/B primer pool amplified rearranged TRB by multiplex touch-down PCR. TCRdb reprocessed the multiplex PCR reads via MiXCR and lists one record per CDR3 protein. The sample lists 5,500 to 7,000 distinct CDR3 sequences, 25% to 35% occurring once. Amplification of TCR beta used genomic DNA extracted from peripheral blood. Sequenced sample: blood. The receptors derive from a human donor in good health.

In its sample, this clonotype was seen a few times. This chain links TRBV6-5 with TRBJ1-2; a possible D gene is TRBD1 (5 bases). This CDR3 spans 14 amino acids. Germline CDR1 MNHEY, CDR2 SVGAGI. The V end was cut by 6 bases, the J end by 6 bases, with 17 bases between. The CDR3 here is CASSSPFLQDGYTF. Written as DNA, the CDR3 is TGTGCCAGCAGCTCTCCATTTCTACAGGATGGCTACACCTTC.

For this clonotype: This may be a read error: a much more frequent sequence differs by one nucleotide. This chain links TRBV15 with TRBJ2-1; possibly TRBD2 for D (6 bases). The CDR3 spans 14 residues. The germline gives CDR1 LNHNV, CDR2 YYDKDF (reference sequence). V was clipped by 3 bases and J by 11 bases, with 17 bases between them. CDR3 nucleotides: TGTGCCACCAGCAGCCCAGGCGGGATAGGCAAGCAGTTCTTC. Translating gives CATSSPGGIGKQFF.

Within the sample, this clonotype is medium-sized. V and J are TRBV30 and TRBJ2-1, with TRBD2 matching 7 bases. V shed 2 bases, J shed 0 bases, and the junction held 10 bases outside the gene matches. The CDR3 extends over 17 amino acids. Germline CDR1 and CDR2: GTSNPN and SVGIG (reference sequence). DNA of the CDR3: TGTGCCTGGAGTCGGACTAGAGCTCACAACTCCTACAATGAGCAGTTCTTC. Amino acids: CAWSRTRAHNSYNEQFF. Drawing the rest from reference TRBV30 and TRBJ2-1, the complete variable domain is SQTIHQWPATLVQPVGSPLSLECTVEGTSNPNLYWYRQAAGRGLQLLFYSVGIGQISSEVPQNLSASRPQDRQFILSSKKLLLSDSGFYLCAWSRTRAHNSYNEQFFGPGTRLTVL.

This clonotype was seen a handful of times. The CDR3 DNA is TGTGCCAGCTCACCAACAGGACCTAATGAAAAACTGTTTTTT. This translates into CASSPTGPNEKLFF. The V and J genes are TRBV18 and TRBJ1-4, with D perhaps TRBD1 (5 bases). The V end was cut by 2 bases, the J end by 3 bases, with 7 bases between. The CDR3 totals 14 residues. CDR1 KGHSH and CDR2 LQKENI come from the germline V gene.

The gene calls are TRBV4-1 and TRBJ2-7; D not certain. Per germline, CDR1 MGHRA and CDR2 YSYEKL. This CDR3 has 16 amino acids. V lost 3 bases and J 7 bases, leaving 22 bases between the germline ends. The CDR3 coding sequence is TGCGCCAGCAGCCAGCCCTTCGCGGTCCAAGGACGGGAGCAGTACTTC. As protein: CASSQPFAVQGREQYF.

This chain joins TRBV20-1 and TRBJ2-7; perhaps TRBD1 as D (6 bases). Germline lookup yields CDR1 DFQATT and CDR2 SNEGSKA (reference sequence). Trimming left V 5 bases short and J 5 bases short, with 19 bases between. The CDR3 sequence is 14 residues long. CDR3 region: CSALNPGTLNEQYF. In nucleotides, the CDR3 is TGCAGTGCTCTTAATCCCGGGACATTAAACGAGCAGTACTTC.

This clonotype was counted a few times. This chain connects TRBV18 to TRBJ2-3; no definite D call. V lost 2 bases and J lost 3, with 12 bases in between. CDR1 and CDR2 (germline): KGHSH, LQKENI. This CDR3 contains 15 residues. CDR3 amino acids: CASSPIYVRTDTQYF. In nucleotides, the CDR3 is TGTGCCAGCTCACCAATTTACGTGCGGACAGATACGCAGTATTTT.

This clonotype was seen a few times. CDR3 sequence reads: CASKLRQGAFFEQYF. CDR3 bases: TGTGCCAGTAAATTACGACAGGGGGCCTTCTTCGAGCAGTACTTC. This chain links TRBV19 with TRBJ2-7, with TRBD1 matching 10 bases. Germline V CDR1 and CDR2: LNHDA, SQIVND (reference sequence). CDR3 length: 15 amino acids. V lost 7 bases to trimming and J lost 6 bases; unmatched junction nucleotides: 12.

V gene TRBV6-1 combines with J gene TRBJ2-2; D tentatively fits TRBD1 or TRBD2 (5 bases each). The CDR3 has 20 amino acids. The V end was cut by 6 bases, the J end by 5 bases, with 31 bases between. CDR1 MNHNS and CDR2 SASEGT come from the germline V gene. DNA of the CDR3: TGTGCCAGCAGCGACGATGAATCCCTCGTAGAGGGGCAGGAGACCGGGGAGCTGTTTTTT. Protein product: CASSDDESLVEGQETGELFF.

The rearrangement links TRBV18 to TRBJ1-1, with 7 bases that match TRBD1. The germline gives CDR1 KGHSH, CDR2 LQKENI. With V trimmed by 3 bases and J by 4 bases, 8 bases remained unmatched. The CDR3 runs 15 residues. The CDR3 spells CASSPDLRGFTEAFF. The CDR3 DNA follows: TGTGCCAGCTCACCGGATCTCAGGGGGTTCACTGAAGCTTTCTTT.

This clonotype was counted a few times. This chain uses TRBV15 with TRBJ2-3; maybe TRBD2 (5 bases). Germline-derived CDR1 and CDR2 are LNHNV and YYDKDF (reference sequence). Trimming pared 0 bases from V and 3 bases from J, leaving 13 bases between. This CDR3 spans 16 amino acids. The CDR3 here is CATSRDPGSATDTQYF. DNA for the CDR3: TGTGCCACCAGCAGAGATCCGGGGAGCGCGACAGATACGCAGTATTTT.

By frequency in the sample, this clonotype is medium-sized. J is TRBJ1-2 and V is TRBV6-5; no firm D call. The CDR3 is made up of 14 amino acids. V was shortened by 0 bases and J by 6 bases, with 11 bases between the two germline ends. Germline CDR1 is MNHEY and CDR2 is SVGAGI. The CDR3 here is CASSYSSRGNGYTF. CDR3 in DNA: TGTGCCAGCAGTTACTCGAGTCGGGGAAATGGCTACACCTTC.

This clonotype appeared once. The genes are TRBV13 and TRBJ2-7, with 9 positions matching TRBD1. The germline CDR1 and CDR2 sequences are PRHDT and FYEKMQ (reference sequence). There are 16 residues in the CDR3. The junction had 7 bases not matched to a gene; V was cut back by 0 bases and J by 4 bases. CDR3: CASSLGFAGQGYEQYF. DNA of the CDR3: TGTGCCAGCAGCTTAGGTTTTGCGGGACAGGGTTACGAGCAGTACTTC. The complete variable domain, with remaining parts taken from reference TRBV13 and TRBJ2-7, reads AAGVIQSPRHLIKEKRETATLKCYPIPRHDTVYWYQQGPGQDPQFLISFYEKMQSDKGSIPDRFSAQQFSDYHSELNMSSLELGDSALYFCASSLGFAGQGYEQYFGPGTRLTVT.

By share of the sample, this clonotype is medium-sized. The chain links TRBV6-5 to TRBJ1-1; D unresolved. Germline assignment: CDR1 MNHEY and CDR2 SVGAGI. Trimming stripped 3 bases from V and 5 bases from J, with 13 bases between. The CDR3 has 14 residues. The CDR3 nucleotides are TGTGCCAGCAGTTATCGAGGGTTGAGGACTGAAGCTTTCTTT. It yields the protein CASSYRGLRTEAFF.

In its sample, this clonotype was seen a few times. This chain connects TRBV27 to TRBJ2-7; D is undetermined. Germline lookup yields CDR1 MNHEY and CDR2 SMNVEV (reference sequence). There are 13 residues in the CDR3. Trimming removed 5 bases at V and 6 bases at J, with 14 bases between. CDR3 sequence: CASSVGPVSEQYF. The CDR3 coding sequence is TGTGCCAGCAGTGTAGGACCAGTCTCCGAGCAGTACTTC.

This chain joins TRBV7-2 and TRBJ2-7; D possibly corresponds to TRBD1 (7 bases). Germline CDR1 is SGHTA and CDR2 is FQGNSA. The V gene lost 2 bases and the J gene lost 3 bases, with 14 bases spanning the gap. The CDR3 runs 15 residues. CDR3 nucleotides: TGTGCCAGCAGCTTACAGGGGGGTAGTGGCTACGAGCAGTACTTC. Amino acids: CASSLQGGSGYEQYF.

The table lists this clonotype with a few counts. This chain joins TRBV6-5 and TRBJ1-2; unclear D gene. V was clipped by 10 bases and J by 7 bases, with 13 bases between them. The CDR3 consists of 11 residues. CDR1 MNHEY and CDR2 SVGAGI come from the germline V gene. The DNA of the CDR3 is TGTGCCACCGCGAGGGCGGGTGGCTACACCTTC. Translating gives CATARAGGYTF.

As concerns this clonotype: This may stem from a read error, because a much larger clone lies one nucleotide away. The chain uses TRBV27 and TRBJ2-6; possible D gene TRBD2, 5 bases. CDR1 is MNHEY and CDR2 is SMNVEV in the germline V gene (reference sequence). The CDR3 sequence is 16 residues long. The DNA of the CDR3 is TGTGCCAGCAGTTCCGGGTCAACGTTCGGGGTCAACGTCCTGACTTTC. Its protein is CASSSGSTFGVNVLTF.

This clonotype has a handful of counts. The V call is TRBV19, the J call TRBJ1-1; 9 positions agree with TRBD1. This CDR3 comprises 17 residues. Germline lookup yields CDR1 LNHDA and CDR2 SQIVND (reference sequence). With V trimmed by 5 bases and J by 6 bases, 16 bases remained unmatched. In DNA form, the CDR3 reads TGTGCCAGTAGTGGGGGACAGGGTCAAAGGTTCGGCGCTGAAGCTTTCTTT. It translates to CASSGGQGQRFGAEAFF.

This clonotype is deemed medium-sized. The rearrangement uses TRBV15 and TRBJ2-7; TRBD2 matches at 10 bases. CDR3 length equals 16 residues. V lost 3 bases, J lost 3 bases, and 8 bases stayed unmatched. The germline V gene has CDR1 LNHNV and CDR2 YYDKDF (reference sequence). The chain's CDR3 is CATSRGRTSGNYEQYF. The CDR3 region has the DNA TGTGCCACCAGCAGGGGACGGACTAGCGGAAACTACGAGCAGTACTTC.

This clonotype is classed as medium-sized. This rearrangement joins TRBV12-3 or TRBV12-4 to TRBJ2-7; D gene unclear. Trimming pared 8 bases from V and 1 base from J, leaving 9 bases between. The length of the CDR3 is 12 residues. CDR3 DNA: TGTGCCAGCGGATGGACGTCCTACGAGCAGTACTTC. Protein product: CASGWTSYEQYF.

This clonotype is medium-sized by share. The rearrangement joins TRBV19 to TRBJ1-2, with TRBD1 matching over 7 bases. The ends lost 8 bases at V and 7 bases at J; junction bases unmatched: 16. Per germline, CDR1 LNHDA and CDR2 SQIVND (reference sequence). CDR3 length: 15 residues. As DNA, the CDR3 is TGTGCCAGTCACGACCCTCGACAGGGTCCGGGTGGCTACACCTTC. The encoded protein is CASHDPRQGPGGYTF.

This clonotype was observed a handful of times. V gene TRBV12-3 or TRBV12-4 combines with J gene TRBJ2-7; 9 nucleotides match TRBD1. Trimming at V came to 5 bases and at J to 3 bases, leaving 2 bases not matched to a gene. The CDR3 loop spans 13 amino acids. The CDR3 region is CASSMGQGYEQYF. CDR3 nucleotides: TGTGCCAGCAGTATGGGACAGGGCTACGAGCAGTACTTC.

This clonotype has just a few counts. The rearrangement uses TRBV13 and TRBJ2-7, with a possible D match to TRBD2 (5 bases). Trimming cost V 4 bases and J 3 bases, with 19 bases left between them. The CDR3 consists of 16 residues. CDR1 is PRHDT and CDR2 is FYEKMQ in the germline V gene (reference sequence). The CDR3 DNA is TGTGCCAGCAGCTCTGATCCCGGTTTAGGGAGCTACGAGCAGTACTTC. Translation: CASSSDPGLGSYEQYF.

This clonotype has just one count. The conserved phenylalanine or tryptophan normally closing the CDR3 is absent here, so this likely arose from a read error. The V and J genes are TRBV7-2 and TRBJ2-5; the D gene is possibly TRBD1 (5 bases). Germline CDR1 and CDR2: SGHTA and FQGNSA. V gave up 3 bases and J gave up 0 bases, with 17 bases separating them. There are 17 residues in the CDR3. The DNA for the CDR3 is TGTGCCAGCAGCTTCACCCCTTCGACAGTTGACCAAGAGACCCAGTACTAC. Its protein is CASSFTPSTVDQETQYY.

By sample share, this clonotype is medium-sized (0.01 to 0.1%). The chain joins TRBV6-2 or TRBV6-3 to TRBJ2-3; 7 bases agree with TRBD2. V was pared by 2 bases and J by 6 bases, with 14 bases of the junction left unmatched. This CDR3 comprises 17 residues. CDR1 MNHEY and CDR2 SVGEGT come from the germline V gene. The CDR3: CASSYLGASGSPDTQYF. The CDR3 bases are TGTGCCAGCAGTTACCTTGGGGCTAGCGGCTCTCCGGATACGCAGTATTTT.

This chain connects TRBV13 to TRBJ1-1; 8 bases map to TRBD1. The CDR3 contains 16 residues. V was pared by 7 bases and J by 0 bases, with 10 bases of the junction left unmatched. Germline CDR1 is PRHDT and CDR2 is FYEKMQ (reference sequence). For the CDR3, the DNA is TGTGCCAGCACTCAGACAGGGGACTCCATGAACACTGAAGCTTTCTTT. This sequence encodes CASTQTGDSMNTEAFF.

This clonotype occurred a few times. This chain connects TRBV5-4 to TRBJ2-1; 7 positions agree with TRBD1. V was clipped by 6 bases and J by 5 bases; unmatched bases: 8. Per germline, CDR1 SGHNT and CDR2 YYREEE (reference sequence). The CDR3 sequence is 14 residues long. The CDR3 DNA follows: TGTGCCAGCAACCTACCGACAGGGAACAATGAGCAGTTCTTC. Translating gives CASNLPTGNNEQFF.

With regard to this clonotype: At one end, the junction sequence differs from germline, possibly due to a read error. V and J are TRBV5-6 and TRBJ1-4, with 8 bases aligning to TRBD1. Germline V gene sequence: CDR1 SGHDT, CDR2 YYEEEE. This CDR3 has 16 amino acids. CDR3 in DNA: TGTGCCAGCAGCTTCCGTGACAGGGGATCTAATGAAAAACCGTTTTTT. Its translation is CASSFRDRGSNEKPFF.